Below, 10 T cell receptor beta chains from the same sample are listed, as sequenced in a study of T cells in Graves' hyperthyroidism and ophthalmopathy. It was RNA transcripts that yielded the amplified TCR beta CDR3 regions. With the HTBI primer set, the TCR CDR3 went through a first round of RT-PCR. TCRdb re-called the multiplex PCR reads with MiXCR, one entry per CDR3 protein. The repertoire holds nearly 750,000 distinct CDR3 sequences, with 30% to 40% as singletons. Sequenced input: blood. These receptors were obtained from a woman between 40 and 50 years old with Graves' hyperthyroidism.

Ten or more counts support this clonotype. This chain joins TRBV7-8 and TRBJ1-5; the D is unclear. Deletions cut 1 base from V and 7 bases from J, with 5 bases between. This CDR3 contains 12 residues. Germline V gene data show CDR1 as SGHVS and CDR2 as FQNEAQ. The CDR3 bases are TGTGCCAGCAGCTTAGAGGGACAGCCCCAGCATTTT. This sequence encodes CASSLEGQPQHF. Filled out from reference TRBV7-8 and TRBJ1-5, the complete variable domain reads GAGVSQSPRYKVAKRGQDVALRCDPISGHVSLFWYQQALGQGPEFLTYFQNEAQLDKSGLPSDRFFAERPEGSVSTLKIQRTQQEDSAVYLCASSLEGQPQHFGDGTRLSIL.

Many counts were recorded for this clonotype. The chain carries TRBV25-1 and TRBJ1-2; no reliable D call. Trimming left V 0 bases short and J 6 bases short, with 14 bases between. The V gene's germline CDR1 is MGHDK and CDR2 SYGVNS. CDR3 size: 15 residues. DNA of the CDR3: TGTGCCAGCAGTGAATATGAGGGTAGGAAAGATGGCTACACCTTC. Protein: CASSEYEGRKDGYTF.

This clonotype was counted ten times or more. The chain has TRBV7-2 and TRBJ1-4, with 7 bases aligning to TRBD1. Germline V gives CDR1 SGHTA, CDR2 FQGNSA. Germline trimming cut 2 bases from V and 13 bases from J; bases unmatched to any gene: 13. CDR3 size: 15 residues. The CDR3 protein is CASSLTGALTNGLFF. The CDR3, as DNA: TGTGCCAGCAGCTTAACAGGGGCGCTAACCAACGGACTGTTTTTT.

This clonotype has more than one count but fewer than ten. The V call is TRBV6-6, the J call TRBJ1-1, with D hard to call. This CDR3 has 16 amino acids. Per the germline V gene, CDR1 is MNHNY and CDR2 is SVGAGI (reference sequence). V was cut by 0 bases and J by 6 bases, with 17 bases left in between. The CDR3, as DNA: TGTGCCAGCAGTTACTCGGGCGGTGGGAGAAGGGCTGAAGCTTTCTTT. It codes for CASSYSGGGRRAEAFF.

This clonotype showed up many times. This chain links TRBV5-6 with TRBJ1-2, with D possibly TRBD1 on 6 matching bases. Germline loops: CDR1 SGHDT, CDR2 YYEEEE. Deletions cut 2 bases from V and 7 bases from J, with 18 bases between. The CDR3 loop spans 15 amino acids. CDR3 nucleotide sequence: TGTGCCAGCAGCTTATCAGGGGTCTACTCCGGTGGCTACACCTTC. It encodes CASSLSGVYSGGYTF. The full variable domain, rest sourced from reference TRBV5-6 and TRBJ1-2, is DAGVTQSPTHLIKTRGQQVTLRCSPKSGHDTVSWYQQALGQGPQFIFQYYEEEERQRGNFPDRFSGHQFPNYSSELNVNALLLGDSALYLCASSLSGVYSGGYTFGSGTRLTVV.

The V gene is TRBV25-1, the J gene TRBJ2-5, with D tentatively TRBD1 (6 bases). V gave up 5 bases and J gave up 5 bases, with 21 bases separating them. This CDR3 has 16 residues. Germline CDR1 and CDR2: MGHDK and SYGVNS. Here the CDR3 DNA reads TGTGCCAGCAGTTGCGAGCCGGGACAAATAGGGGAGACCCAGTACTTC. This gives the protein CASSCEPGQIGETQYF.

This clonotype occurred a few times. This chain uses TRBV4-3 with TRBJ2-5, with 8 bases fitting TRBD1. Unmatched junction bases numbered 4, after V lost 0 bases and J lost 4 bases. The CDR3 is made up of 15 amino acids. Germline-derived CDR1 and CDR2 are LGHNA and YSLEER. CDR3: CASSQDGRGRETQYF. In nucleotides, the CDR3 is TGCGCCAGCAGCCAAGACGGCAGGGGGCGAGAGACCCAGTACTTC.

This chain joins TRBV27 and TRBJ1-1; 7 nucleotides agree with TRBD1. This CDR3 has 12 amino acids. The trim removed 6 bases at V and 8 bases at J, leaving 6 bases unmatched. Looked up from germline, CDR1 is MNHEY and CDR2 is SMNVEV (reference sequence). The CDR3: CASRFGGGEAFF. Here the CDR3 DNA reads TGTGCCAGCAGATTTGGAGGGGGCGAAGCTTTCTTT.

Worth noting for this clonotype: A read error may be the cause here, since a much bigger clone is one base away. The CDR3 is CASSLSQGGETQHF. CDR3 DNA: TGTGCCAGCAGCTTATCACAGGGGGGAGAGACCCAGCACTTC. The chain links TRBV7-6 to TRBJ2-5; 8 bases map to TRBD1. Germline V gives CDR1 SGHVS, CDR2 FNYEAQ. The CDR3 is made up of 14 amino acids.

The V call is TRBV7-6, the J call TRBJ1-5, with D possibly matching TRBD1 (5 bases). The CDR3 has 11 amino acids. Germline CDR1 SGHVS, CDR2 FNYEAQ. V lost 5 bases and J lost 11, with 10 bases in between. CDR3 amino acids: CASSPGAAQHF. The CDR3 DNA is TGTGCCAGCAGCCCCGGGGCAGCCCAGCATTTT. Variable domain in full (rest from reference TRBV7-6 and TRBJ1-5): GAGVSQSPRYKVTKRGQDVALRCDPISGHVSLYWYRQALGQGPEFLTYFNYEAQQDKSGLPNDRFSAERPEGSISTLTIQRTEQRDSAMYRCASSPGAAQHFGDGTRLSIL.